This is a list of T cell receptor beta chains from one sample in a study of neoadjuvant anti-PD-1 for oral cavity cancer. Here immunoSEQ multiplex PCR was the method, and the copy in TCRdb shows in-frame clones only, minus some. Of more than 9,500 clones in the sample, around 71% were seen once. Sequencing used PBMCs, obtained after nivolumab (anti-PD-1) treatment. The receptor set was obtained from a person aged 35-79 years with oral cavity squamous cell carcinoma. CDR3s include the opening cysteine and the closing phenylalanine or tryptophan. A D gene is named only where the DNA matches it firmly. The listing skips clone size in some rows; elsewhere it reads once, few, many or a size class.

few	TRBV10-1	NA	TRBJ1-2	CASSEFSDSGYTF	TGCGCCAGCAGTGAGTTTTCCGACAGTGGCTACACCTTC
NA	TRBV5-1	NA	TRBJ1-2	CASSLGGTAEYGYTF	TGCGCCAGCAGCTTGGGTGGGACGGCGGAGTATGGCTACACCTTC
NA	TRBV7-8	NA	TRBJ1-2	CASSPLQGVYGYTF	TGTGCCAGCAGCCCTCTCCAGGGAGTCTATGGCTACACCTTC
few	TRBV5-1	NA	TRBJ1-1	CASSSSDRGEAFF	TGCGCCAGCAGCTCTAGCGACCGAGGTGAAGCTTTCTTT
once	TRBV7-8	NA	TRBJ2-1	CASSFRDTYNEQFF	TGTGCCAGCAGCTTCCGGGACACCTACAATGAGCAGTTCTTC
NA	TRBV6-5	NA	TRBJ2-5	CASSYSPGETQYF	TGTGCCAGCAGTTACTCGCCGGGGGAGACCCAGTACTTC
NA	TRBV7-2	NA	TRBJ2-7	CASSLVVADYEQYF	TGTGCCAGCAGCTTAGTAGTAGCGGACTACGAGCAGTACTTC
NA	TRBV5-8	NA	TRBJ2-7	CASRPKGFNNEQYF	TGTGCCAGCAGACCCAAGGGGTTTAACAACGAGCAGTACTTC
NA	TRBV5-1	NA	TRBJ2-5	CASRWQGGGGETQYF	TGCGCCAGCAGGTGGCAAGGCGGTGGGGGGGAGACCCAGTACTTC
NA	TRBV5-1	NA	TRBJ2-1	CASSLGQGSYNEQFF	TGCGCCAGCAGCTTGGGGCAGGGCTCCTACAATGAGCAGTTCTTC
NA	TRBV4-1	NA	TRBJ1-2	CASGGWGYGYTF	TGCGCCTCCGGCGGATGGGGGTACGGCTACACCTTC
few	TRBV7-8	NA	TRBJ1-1	CASSLPGLNTEAFF	TGTGCCAGCAGCTTACCCGGATTGAACACTGAAGCTTTCTTT
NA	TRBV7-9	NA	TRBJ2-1	CASSQNMEDSNEQFF	TGTGCCAGCAGCCAAAATATGGAGGACAGCAATGAGCAGTTCTTC
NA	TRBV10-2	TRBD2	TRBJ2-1	CASSDPLAGGDEQFF	TGCGCCAGCAGTGACCCCCTAGCGGGAGGCGATGAGCAGTTCTTC
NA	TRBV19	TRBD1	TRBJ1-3	CASRTGTEGNTIYF	TGTGCCAGTAGAACCGGGACAGAAGGAAACACCATATATTTT
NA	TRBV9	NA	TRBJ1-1	CASSAHRSLRTEAFF	TGTGCCAGCAGCGCGCACCGGTCGTTACGCACTGAAGCTTTCTTT
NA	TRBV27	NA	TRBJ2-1	CASSPEGLRSYNEQFF	TGTGCCAGCAGTCCCGAGGGTCTACGCTCCTACAATGAGCAGTTCTTC
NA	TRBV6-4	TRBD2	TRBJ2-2	CASSDSPAGDTGELFF	TGTGCCAGCAGTGACTCACCAGCGGGAGACACCGGGGAGCTGTTTTTT
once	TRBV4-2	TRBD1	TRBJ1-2	CASSQSRFRGVSNYGYTF	TGTGCCAGCAGCCAATCAAGGTTCAGGGGGGTCTCTAACTATGGCTACACCTTC
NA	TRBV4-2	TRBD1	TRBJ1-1	CASSQGQVNTEAFF	TGTGCCAGCAGCCAGGGACAGGTTAACACTGAAGCTTTCTTT
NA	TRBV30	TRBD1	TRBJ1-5	CACDRDSNQPQHF	TGTGCCTGTGACAGGGATAGCAATCAGCCCCAGCATTTT
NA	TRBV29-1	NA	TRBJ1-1	CSVRRQLNTEAFF	TGCAGCGTTAGAAGACAGCTGAACACTGAAGCTTTCTTT
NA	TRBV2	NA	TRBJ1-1	CASSRYEAFF	TGTGCCAGCAGTCGCTACGAAGCTTTCTTT
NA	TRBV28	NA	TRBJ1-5	CASTFIQGISNQPQHF	TGTGCCAGCACCTTTATCCAGGGAATCAGCAATCAGCCCCAGCATTTT
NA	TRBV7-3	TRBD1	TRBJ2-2	CASSPDGQVAGELFF	TGTGCCAGCAGCCCTGATGGACAGGTTGCCGGGGAGCTGTTTTTT
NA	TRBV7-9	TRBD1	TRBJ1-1	CASGTAINTEAFF	TGTGCCAGCGGGACAGCAATTAACACTGAAGCTTTCTTT
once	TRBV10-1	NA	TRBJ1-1	CASSESLANTEAFF	TGCGCCAGCAGTGAGTCGCTGGCTAACACTGAAGCTTTCTTT
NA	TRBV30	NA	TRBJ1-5	CAWSGTGNQPQHF	TGTGCCTGGAGTGGGACGGGCAATCAGCCCCAGCATTTT
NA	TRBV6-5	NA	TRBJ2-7	CASSYNRDSEQYF	TGTGCCAGCAGTTACAATCGGGATTCCGAGCAGTACTTC
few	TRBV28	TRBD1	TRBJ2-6	CASSPGQVSGANVLTF	TGTGCCAGCAGTCCGGGACAGGTGTCTGGGGCCAACGTCCTGACTTTC
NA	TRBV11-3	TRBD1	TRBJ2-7	CASSLALDRESEQYF	TGTGCCAGCAGCTTAGCCTTGGACAGGGAGAGCGAGCAGTACTTC
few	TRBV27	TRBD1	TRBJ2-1	CASSKTGGDYNEQFF	TGTGCCAGCAGTAAGACAGGGGGCGATTACAATGAGCAGTTCTTC
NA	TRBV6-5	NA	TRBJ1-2	CASSPVTANYGYTF	TGTGCCAGCAGCCCCGTGACAGCTAACTATGGCTACACCTTC
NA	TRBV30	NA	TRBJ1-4	CAWSRGWGEKLFF	TGTGCCTGGAGTCGAGGGTGGGGGGAAAAACTGTTTTTT
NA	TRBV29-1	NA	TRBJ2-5	CSVEDLGTQYF	TGCAGCGTTGAAGATCTGGGCACCCAGTACTTC
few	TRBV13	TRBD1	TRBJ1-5	CASSLGGGDRDNQPQHF	TGTGCCAGCAGCTTAGGAGGAGGAGACAGGGACAATCAGCCCCAGCATTTT
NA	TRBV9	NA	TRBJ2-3	CASSLGGGADTQYF	TGTGCCAGCAGCTTAGGTGGTGGGGCAGATACGCAGTATTTT
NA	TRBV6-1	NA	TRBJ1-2	CASILRVSGGGGYTF	TGTGCCAGCATCCTCAGGGTGAGCGGTGGTGGTGGCTACACCTTC
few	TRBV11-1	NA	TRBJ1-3	CASSSTGAGNTIYF	TGTGCCAGCAGCTCGACTGGAGCGGGAAACACCATATATTTT
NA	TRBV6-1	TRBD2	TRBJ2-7	CASSEVPGRGDEQYF	TGTGCCAGCAGCGAAGTCCCAGGCCGGGGGGACGAGCAGTACTTC
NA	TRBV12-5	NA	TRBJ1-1	CASGLPIKGTEAFF	TGTGCTAGTGGTTTGCCTATCAAGGGGACTGAAGCTTTCTTT
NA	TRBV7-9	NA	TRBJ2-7	CASSLVWREQYF	TGTGCCAGCAGCTTAGTTTGGCGCGAGCAGTACTTC
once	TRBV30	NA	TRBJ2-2	CAWSGYRTTANTGELFF	TGTGCCTGGAGTGGATATCGGACTACCGCGAACACCGGGGAGCTGTTTTTT
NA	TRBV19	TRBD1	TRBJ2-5	CASTSGTGQETQYF	TGTGCCAGTACCTCCGGGACAGGTCAAGAGACCCAGTACTTC
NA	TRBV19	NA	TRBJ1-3	CASGGFSGNTIYF	TGTGCCAGCGGAGGGTTTTCAGGAAACACCATATATTTT
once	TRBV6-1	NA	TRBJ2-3	CASSRSTDTQYF	TGTGCCAGCAGTAGAAGCACAGATACGCAGTATTTT